The 15 T cell receptor beta chains below come from one sample, sequenced in a study of cytomegalovirus exposure and HLA in healthy donors. The PCR was carried out with 60 Vbeta primers and 13 Jbeta primers. Here immunoSEQ multiplex PCR was the method, and the copy in TCRdb shows in-frame clones only, minus some. The data contain some 190,000 clones, 78% of them singletons. Sequencing input: PBMCs. Receptor source: a female donor in good health and CMV-seronegative.

The CDR3 is CASSLVGTSGLDEQFF. CDR3 bases: TGCGCCAGCAGCTTGGTAGGGACTAGCGGATTGGATGAGCAGTTCTTC. The chain joins TRBV5-1 to TRBJ2-1, with 11 bases fitting TRBD2. CDR1 is SGHRS, CDR2 YFSETQ, per germline. CDR3 size: 16 residues. J gave up 8 bases and V 0 bases, and 7 bases lay outside the gene matches.

The genes are TRBV19 and TRBJ2-4, with TRBD1 identical over 7 bases. CDR1 is LNHDA, CDR2 SQIVND, per germline (reference sequence). The CDR3 contains 17 residues. V was clipped by 4 bases and J by 1 base; unmatched bases: 10. The CDR3 loop is CASSTPGKGAAKNIQYF. CDR3 DNA sequence: TGTGCCAGTAGTACCCCCGGGAAGGGGGCGGCCAAAAACATTCAGTACTTC.

The chain is built from TRBV4-2 and TRBJ1-4; D unresolved. Germline-derived CDR1 and CDR2 are LGHNA and YNFKEQ. The CDR3 covers 14 residues. Trimming shortened V by 0 bases and J by 3 bases, and 5 bases separated the two germline ends. The CDR3 here is CASSQERSNEKLFF. In DNA, the CDR3 is TGTGCCAGCAGCCAAGAGAGGTCTAATGAAAAACTGTTTTTT.

This chain joins TRBV30 and TRBJ2-7; possibly TRBD2 for D (6 bases). The germline V and J ends were trimmed by 0 bases and 3 bases, with 12 bases remaining between them. Germline V lookup: CDR1 GTSNPN, CDR2 SVGIG (reference sequence). The CDR3 sequence is 14 residues long. The CDR3 DNA reads TGTGCCTGGAGTGTACCTAGCGTAAGCTACGAGCAGTACTTC. Residues: CAWSVPSVSYEQYF.

This clone was observed a single time. The CDR3, as DNA: TGTGCCAGCACCGACAGGGGTGGGGAGCAGTACTTC. Translation: CASTDRGGEQYF. The chain recombines TRBV2 with TRBJ2-7; 8 bases agree with TRBD1. CDR1 SNHLY and CDR2 FYNNEI come from the germline V gene. CDR3 length: 12 residues. V dropped 7 bases and J dropped 7; count of bases not matched to a gene: 6.

A single count supports this clone. The chain links TRBV7-6 to TRBJ2-2; perhaps TRBD1 as D (8 bases). Germline CDR1 is SGHVS and CDR2 is FNYEAQ. Trimming removed 5 bases from V and 6 bases from J, with 22 bases in between. The CDR3 is made up of 17 amino acids. CDR3: CASSLQGGRGSAGELFF. For the CDR3, the DNA is TGTGCCAGCAGCCTACAGGGGGGGCGAGGCTCGGCCGGGGAGCTGTTTTTT.

V is TRBV6-5 and J is TRBJ1-1; perhaps TRBD1 as D (6 bases). The germline V gene encodes CDR1 MNHEY and CDR2 SVGAGI. The CDR3 totals 13 residues. The CDR3 is CASRGGARTEAFF. The DNA for the CDR3 is TGTGCTTCCAGAGGGGGGGCTCGGACTGAAGCTTTCTTT.

The gene calls are TRBV6-1 and TRBJ2-3; 8 positions match TRBD2. The germline CDR1 and CDR2 sequences are MNHNS and SASEGT. This CDR3 has 22 amino acids. Unmatched junction bases numbered 22, after V lost 2 bases and J lost 0 bases. The CDR3 bases are TGTGCCAGCAGTGAACGGGGGGGGAGGGGTAGGGGGGCGACGTCTAGCACAGATACGCAGTATTTT. This codes for CASSERGGRGRGATSSTDTQYF.

This clone appeared a few times. The genes are TRBV6-6 and TRBJ2-5; tentative D call: TRBD2 (6 bases). The J call is doubtful: the DNA matches TRBJ2-7 better. The CDR3 runs 13 residues. Germline V gene data show CDR1 as MNHNY and CDR2 as SVGAGI (reference sequence). Here the CDR3 reads CASSPGTYYEQYF. Written as DNA, the CDR3 is TGTGCCAGCAGCCCCGGGACTTACTACGAGCAGTACTTC.

This chain connects TRBV15 to TRBJ2-5; possible D gene TRBD2, 6 bases. The V gene's germline CDR1 is LNHNV and CDR2 YYDKDF (reference sequence). This CDR3 is built from 15 residues. The germline V and J ends were trimmed by 5 bases and 5 bases, with 18 bases remaining between them. In DNA, the CDR3 is TGTGCCACCAGCCCAAGGCGGCGGGACTGGGAGACCCAGTACTTC. Protein product: CATSPRRRDWETQYF.

The gene calls are TRBV10-3 and TRBJ2-5, with D possibly TRBD2 on 6 matching bases. Germline assignment: CDR1 ENHRY and CDR2 SYGVKD. This CDR3 region has 17 residues. V shed 6 bases and J shed 3 bases, with 23 bases lying between them. The CDR3 DNA is TGTGCCATCAGCGGCCAAGGTAGGGCGGGGACTGAAGAGACCCAGTACTTC. Translated: CAISGQGRAGTEETQYF.

There are a few counts of this clone. The chain combines TRBV5-1 with TRBJ2-3; 7 bases line up with TRBD2. The CDR3 spans 17 residues. Trimming cost V 0 bases and J 2 bases; bases outside gene matches: 9. Germline loops: CDR1 SGHRS, CDR2 YFSETQ. CDR3 loop: CASSLDPGGGTTDTQYF. The CDR3 coding sequence is TGCGCCAGCAGCTTGGATCCGGGCGGGGGTACCACAGATACGCAGTATTTT.

The V gene is TRBV7-6, the J gene TRBJ2-5; 10 nucleotides agree with TRBD2. The CDR3 has 16 amino acids. Per germline, CDR1 SGHVS and CDR2 FNYEAQ. V trimming: 5 bases; J trimming: 3 bases; junction bases outside the gene matches: 9. DNA for the CDR3: TGTGCCAGCAGCCTAGGACTAGCGGCCGGGAAAGAGACCCAGTACTTC. It encodes CASSLGLAAGKETQYF.

The chain is built from TRBV27 and TRBJ2-7, with 11 bases identical to TRBD2. This CDR3 comprises 14 residues. In germline, CDR1 is MNHEY, CDR2 SMNVEV (reference sequence). Losses at the gene ends were 6 bases for V and 5 bases for J; bases not matched to a gene: 6. The CDR3: CASSRLAGLHEQYF. The DNA for the CDR3 is TGTGCCAGCAGCCGACTAGCGGGATTACACGAGCAGTACTTC.

As DNA, the CDR3 is TGTGCCAGCAGCTTGGGGGACTATTCCTACGAGCAGTACTTC. Translation: CASSLGDYSYEQYF. V gene TRBV5-4 combines with J gene TRBJ2-7; 7 bases line up with TRBD2. The CDR3 is 14 residues long. The V gene's germline CDR1 is SGHNT and CDR2 YYREEE (reference sequence). The ends lost 0 bases at V and 1 base at J; junction bases unmatched: 1. The variable domain in full, with the rest retrieved from reference TRBV5-4 and TRBJ2-7, is ETGVTQSPTHLIKTRGQQVTLRCSSQSGHNTVSWYQQALGQGPQFIFQYYREEENGRGNFPPRFSGLQFPNYSSELNVNALELDDSALYLCASSLGDYSYEQYFGPGTRLTVT.